Given below is one TCR beta chain in context. This sample is drawn from a study of blood T cell repertoires in COVID-19. Looking at the study overall: Samples of COVID-19 (acute and convalescent) were obtained from the United States, Italy and Spain. PBMCs, B-cell-depleted T cells, or T cells provided the cDNA or gDNA that made up the material.

The CDR3 sequence is 13 residues long. Germline CDR1 reads SQVTM; CDR2 reads ANQGSEA. With 7 bases clipped from V and 8 bases from J, the junction kept 9 bases outside the gene matches. In the source study's methods: Amplification of reference gene primers was used by the study to estimate nucleated cell counts. Sequencing was performed with immunoSEQ multiplex PCR; in TCRdb, only in-frame clones are kept and a portion is missing. V and J calls and clone size are copied from that table; D and trimming were computed from the DNA. The table shows some 100,000 clones, with approximately 90% occurring only once.

The sequencing input was peripheral blood. The chain employs TRBV29-1 and TRBJ2-1, with 9 bases identical to TRBD1. This TCR was recovered from a human donor in a cohort sampled during active COVID-19. CDR3 nucleotide sequence: TGCAGCGCCGCAGGGGACAGGGTGGATGAGCAGTTCTTC. As protein: CSAAGDRVDEQFF.